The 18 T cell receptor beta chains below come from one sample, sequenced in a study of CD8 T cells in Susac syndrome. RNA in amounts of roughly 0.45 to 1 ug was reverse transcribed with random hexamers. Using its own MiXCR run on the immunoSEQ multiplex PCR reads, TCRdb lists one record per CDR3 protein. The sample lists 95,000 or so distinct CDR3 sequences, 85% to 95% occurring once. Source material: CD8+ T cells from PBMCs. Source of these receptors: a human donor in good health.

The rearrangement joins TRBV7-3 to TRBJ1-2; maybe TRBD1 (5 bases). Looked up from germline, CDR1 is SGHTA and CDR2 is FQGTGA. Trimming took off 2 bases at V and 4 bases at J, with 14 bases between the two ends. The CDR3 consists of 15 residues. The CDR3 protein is CASSLSGTGSYGYTF. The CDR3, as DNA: TGTGCCAGCAGCTTATCGGGGACGGGGAGCTATGGCTACACCTTC. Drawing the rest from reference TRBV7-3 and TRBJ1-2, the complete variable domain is GAGVSQTPSNKVTEKGKYVELRCDPISGHTALYWYRQSLGQGPEFLIYFQGTGAADDSGLPNDRFFAVRPEGSVSTLKIQRTERGDSAVYLCASSLSGTGSYGYTFGSGTRLTVV.

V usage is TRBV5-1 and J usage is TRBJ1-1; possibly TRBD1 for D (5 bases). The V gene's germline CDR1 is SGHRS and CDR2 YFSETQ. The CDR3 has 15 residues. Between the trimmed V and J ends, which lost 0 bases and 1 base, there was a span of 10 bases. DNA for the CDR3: TGCGCCAGCAGCTTGGAGGCAGGGTCGAACACTGAAGCTTTCTTT. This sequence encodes CASSLEAGSNTEAFF. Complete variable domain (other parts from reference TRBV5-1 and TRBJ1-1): KAGVTQTPRYLIKTRGQQVTLSCSPISGHRSVSWYQQTPGQGLQFLFEYFSETQRNKGNFPGRFSGRQFSNSRSEMNVSTLELGDSALYLCASSLEAGSNTEAFFGQGTRLTVV.

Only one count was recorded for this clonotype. CDR3 loop: CASRSNTGELFF. The DNA for the CDR3 is TGCGCCAGCAGGTCTAACACCGGGGAGCTGTTTTTT. The chain links TRBV5-1 to TRBJ2-2; D gene uncertain. Germline CDR1 SGHRS, CDR2 YFSETQ. The CDR3 contains 12 residues. Trimming cost V 5 bases and J 2 bases, with 4 bases left between them.

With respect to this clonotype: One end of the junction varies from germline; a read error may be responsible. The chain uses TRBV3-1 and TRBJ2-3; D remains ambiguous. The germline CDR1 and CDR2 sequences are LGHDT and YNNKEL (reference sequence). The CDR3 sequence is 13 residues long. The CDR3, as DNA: TGTGCCAGCAGCGAAGAGAGTCCAGATACGCAGTATTTT. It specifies CASSEESPDTQYF.

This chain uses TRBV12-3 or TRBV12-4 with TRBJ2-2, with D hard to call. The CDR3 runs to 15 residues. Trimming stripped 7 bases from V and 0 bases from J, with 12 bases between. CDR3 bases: TGTGCCAGCATTTACGACGGAACGAACACCGGGGAGCTGTTTTTT. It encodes CASIYDGTNTGELFF.

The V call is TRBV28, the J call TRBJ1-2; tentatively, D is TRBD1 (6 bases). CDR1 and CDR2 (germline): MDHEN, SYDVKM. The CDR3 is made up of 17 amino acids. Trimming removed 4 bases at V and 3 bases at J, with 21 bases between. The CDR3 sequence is CASSSGPRTVHHYGYTF. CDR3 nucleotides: TGTGCCAGCAGTTCCGGGCCTCGGACAGTGCATCACTATGGCTACACCTTC.

This chain's CDR3 is CASGLSGLNQPQHF. CDR3 DNA: TGTGCTAGTGGTTTATCAGGGCTCAATCAGCCCCAGCATTTT. This sequence joins TRBV12-5 and TRBJ1-5, with a weak D call TRBD1 (5 bases). This CDR3 contains 14 residues. V was cut by 3 bases and J by 3 bases, with 9 bases left in between. Germline V lookup: CDR1 LGHNT, CDR2 FRNRAP.

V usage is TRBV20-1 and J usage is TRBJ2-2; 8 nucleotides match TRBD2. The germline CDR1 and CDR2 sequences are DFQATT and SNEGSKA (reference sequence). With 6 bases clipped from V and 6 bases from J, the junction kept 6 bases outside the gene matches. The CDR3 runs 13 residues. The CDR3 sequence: CSATGTRAGELFF. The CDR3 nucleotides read TGCAGTGCGACCGGGACTAGGGCCGGGGAGCTGTTTTTT.

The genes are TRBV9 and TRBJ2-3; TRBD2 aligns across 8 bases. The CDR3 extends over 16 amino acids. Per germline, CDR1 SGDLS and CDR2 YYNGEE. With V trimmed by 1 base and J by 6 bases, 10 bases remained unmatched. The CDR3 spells CASSVLFGGAGDTQYF. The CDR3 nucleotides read TGTGCCAGCAGCGTACTCTTCGGGGGGGCCGGGGATACGCAGTATTTT. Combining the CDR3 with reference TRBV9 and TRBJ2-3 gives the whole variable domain DSGVTQTPKHLITATGQRVTLRCSPRSGDLSVYWYQQSLDQGLQFLIQYYNGEERAKGNILERFSAQQFPDLHSELNLSSLELGDSALYFCASSVLFGGAGDTQYFGPGTRLTVL.

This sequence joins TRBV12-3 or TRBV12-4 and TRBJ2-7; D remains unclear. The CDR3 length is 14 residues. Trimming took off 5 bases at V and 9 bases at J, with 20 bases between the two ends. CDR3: CASSPRQAFRGQYF. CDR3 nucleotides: TGTGCCAGCAGTCCCCGGCAGGCCTTCCGCGGGCAGTACTTC.

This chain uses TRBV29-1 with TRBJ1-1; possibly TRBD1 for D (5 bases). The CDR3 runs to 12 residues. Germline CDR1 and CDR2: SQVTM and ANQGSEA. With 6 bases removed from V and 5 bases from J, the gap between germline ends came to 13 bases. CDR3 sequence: CSVAVRETEAFF. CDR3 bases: TGCAGCGTCGCCGTCAGGGAAACTGAAGCTTTCTTT.

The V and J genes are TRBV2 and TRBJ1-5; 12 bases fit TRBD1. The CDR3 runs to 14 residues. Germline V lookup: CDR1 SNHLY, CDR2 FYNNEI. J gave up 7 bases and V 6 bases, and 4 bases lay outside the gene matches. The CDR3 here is CASRGTGGRQPQHF. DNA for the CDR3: TGTGCCAGCAGAGGGACAGGGGGCAGGCAGCCCCAGCATTTT.

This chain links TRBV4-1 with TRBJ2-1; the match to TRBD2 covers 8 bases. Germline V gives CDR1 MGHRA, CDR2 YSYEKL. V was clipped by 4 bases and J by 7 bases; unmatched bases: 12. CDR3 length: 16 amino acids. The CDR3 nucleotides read TGCGCCAGCAGCCCATGGGGAAGCGGGGGAATGAATGAGCAGTTCTTC. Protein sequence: CASSPWGSGGMNEQFF.

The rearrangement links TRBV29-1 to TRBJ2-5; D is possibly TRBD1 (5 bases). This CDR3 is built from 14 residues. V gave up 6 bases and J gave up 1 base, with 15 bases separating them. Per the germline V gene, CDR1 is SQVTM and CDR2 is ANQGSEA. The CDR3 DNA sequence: TGCAGCGTGCCTTTGGGGCAGGTCCAAGAGACCCAGTACTTC. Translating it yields CSVPLGQVQETQYF.

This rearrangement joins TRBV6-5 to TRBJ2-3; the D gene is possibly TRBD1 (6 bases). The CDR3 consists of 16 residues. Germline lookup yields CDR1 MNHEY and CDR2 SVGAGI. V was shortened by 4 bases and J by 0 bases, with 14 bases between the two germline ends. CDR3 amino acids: CASSSTGTHSTDTQYF. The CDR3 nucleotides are TGTGCCAGCAGTTCCACAGGGACCCATAGCACAGATACGCAGTATTTT.

The CDR3, as DNA: TGTGCCAGCACCCTCAGGTTAGAAGCTTTCTTT. It encodes CASTLRLEAFF. This sequence joins TRBV12-3 or TRBV12-4 and TRBJ1-1, with D uncertain. V lost 7 bases and J lost 8, with 11 bases in between. This CDR3 contains 11 residues.

CDR3 in DNA: TGTGCCAGCAGTGTAGGGGACGCCCCGGGCAATGAGCAGTTCTTC. This encodes CASSVGDAPGNEQFF. J is TRBJ2-1 and V is TRBV2; the D gene could be TRBD1 or TRBD2 (5 bases each). CDR3 length equals 15 residues. Trimming stripped 4 bases from V and 6 bases from J, with 16 bases between. CDR1 is SNHLY and CDR2 is FYNNEI in the germline V gene.

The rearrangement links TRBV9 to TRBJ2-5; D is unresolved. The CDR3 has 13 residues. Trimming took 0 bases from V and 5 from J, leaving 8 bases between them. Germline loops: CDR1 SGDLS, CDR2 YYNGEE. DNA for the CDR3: TGTGCCAGCAGCGTAGAGGAGAGGGAGACCCAGTACTTC. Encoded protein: CASSVEERETQYF.